The 14 T cell receptor beta chains below come from one sample, sequenced in a study of cytomegalovirus exposure and HLA in healthy donors. Vbeta (60) and Jbeta (13) primers were used in the PCR. Profiling relied on immunoSEQ multiplex PCR, and the TCRdb table lists in-frame clones only, not all of them. The sample spans some 200,000 clones; the ten largest clones claim 0.79%. Input material: PBMCs. All receptors derive from a woman between 18 and 29 years old in good health and CMV-seropositive.

CDR3 nucleotide sequence: TGTGCCAGAAGCTTGGACAGGGAAGCTCAGCCCCAGCATTTT. Translation: CARSLDREAQPQHF. The rearrangement links TRBV5-3 to TRBJ1-5, with a tentative D call TRBD1 (6 bases). TRBV5-3 is designated an ORF whose function remains uncertain. V gave up 0 bases and J gave up 6 bases, with 10 bases separating them. This CDR3 spans 14 amino acids.

CDR3 nucleotides: TGTGCCAGCAGCCAAGAAGGGGCAATTGATCAGCCCCAGCATTTT. Its protein is CASSQEGAIDQPQHF. The chain couples TRBV4-2 to TRBJ1-5, with D possibly TRBD1 on 5 matching bases. This CDR3 region has 15 residues. Germline V gene sequence: CDR1 LGHNA, CDR2 YNFKEQ. Trimming removed 0 bases at V and 5 bases at J, with 11 bases between.

The rearrangement uses TRBV4-3 and TRBJ2-1, with D perhaps TRBD1 (6 bases). This CDR3 has 16 residues. The germline V gene has CDR1 LGHNA and CDR2 YSLEER. The V gene lost 3 bases and the J gene lost 12 bases, with 24 bases spanning the gap. CDR3 amino acids: CASSHGADRRLSRQFF. The CDR3 DNA is TGCGCCAGCAGCCATGGTGCGGACAGACGCCTATCTAGGCAGTTCTTC.

This sequence joins TRBV7-3 and TRBJ2-1, with TRBD2 matching over 7 bases. The CDR3 spans 16 residues. Losses at the gene ends were 5 bases for V and 0 bases for J; bases not matched to a gene: 7. CDR1 SGHTA and CDR2 FQGTGA come from the germline V gene. The CDR3 nucleotides are TGTGCCAGCAGCATTACTAGCGACAGCTCCTACAATGAGCAGTTCTTC. This encodes CASSITSDSSYNEQFF.

This chain joins TRBV25-1 and TRBJ2-5; 7 bases align to TRBD1. J lost 9 bases, V lost 6 bases, and 7 bases had no gene match. The CDR3 is made up of 12 amino acids. Germline values: CDR1 MGHDK, CDR2 SYGVNS. CDR3 coding DNA: TGTGCCAGCAGGTGGGACAGTTCGCCCCAGTACTTC. Translated, it gives CASRWDSSPQYF.

V usage is TRBV5-1 and J usage is TRBJ2-7; unclear D gene. V dropped 0 bases and J dropped 7 bases, with 14 bases sitting between them. Per germline, CDR1 SGHRS and CDR2 YFSETQ. This CDR3 is built from 14 residues. CDR3 region: CASSLAVGVSEQYF. In DNA, the CDR3 is TGCGCCAGCAGCTTGGCCGTCGGAGTTAGTGAGCAGTACTTC.

V and J are TRBV13 and TRBJ2-2; 7 positions agree with TRBD2. V shed 5 bases and J 5 bases; nucleotides not matched to a gene: 11. Germline V CDR1 and CDR2: PRHDT, FYEKMQ (reference sequence). The CDR3 is made up of 16 amino acids. The CDR3, as DNA: TGTGCCAGCAGCCCCCCCCGAGCGGGATTTACCGGGGAGCTGTTTTTT. It yields the protein CASSPPRAGFTGELFF. The full variable domain, rest sourced from reference TRBV13 and TRBJ2-2, is AAGVIQSPRHLIKEKRETATLKCYPIPRHDTVYWYQQGPGQDPQFLISFYEKMQSDKGSIPDRFSAQQFSDYHSELNMSSLELGDSALYFCASSPPRAGFTGELFFGEGSRLTVL.

The CDR3 region has the DNA TGCGCCAGCAGTGAGTCGTGGGGGGAGAGGGAGTATTTT. Its translation is CASSESWGEREYF. This chain connects TRBV10-2 to TRBJ2-3; tentative D call: TRBD2 (6 bases). CDR1 WSHSY and CDR2 SAAADI come from the germline V gene. V lost 0 bases to trimming and J lost 13 bases, with 14 bases between them. The CDR3 loop spans 13 amino acids.

This chain links TRBV4-3 with TRBJ2-3, with TRBD2 matching 10 bases. CDR3 length: 17 residues. CDR1 is LGHNA and CDR2 is YSLEER in the germline V gene. J lost 1 base, V lost 0 bases, and 4 bases had no gene match. The CDR3 sequence: CASSQERSGGGTDTQYF. CDR3 in DNA: TGCGCCAGCAGCCAAGAAAGGAGCGGGGGGGGCACAGATACGCAGTATTTT.

This chain uses TRBV5-4 with TRBJ2-1; TRBD1 agrees at 7 bases. CDR3 size: 15 residues. V lost 4 bases to trimming and J lost 8 bases; unmatched junction nucleotides: 12. The germline CDR1 and CDR2 sequences are SGHNT and YYREEE (reference sequence). CDR3: CASSPGGSSGDEQFF. DNA of the CDR3: TGTGCCAGCAGCCCAGGGGGTAGTTCCGGGGATGAGCAGTTCTTC.

Concerning this clone: No DNA is shown, since the ends of the CDR3 on it are uncertain; the CDR3 is the one TCRdb lists. Different DNA sequences within this sample yield the same CDR3. The genes are TRBV9 and TRBJ2-2; the table's TRBD1 call for D was not verified on the DNA. The CDR3 region is 17 residues in length, termini included. Germline values: CDR1 SGDLS, CDR2 YYNGEE. CDR3 sequence reads: CASSVGQGASNTGELFF.

This chain connects TRBV2 to TRBJ2-7, with TRBD2 matching over 14 bases. V gave up 6 bases and J gave up 5 bases; unmatched junction bases: 9. The germline gives CDR1 SNHLY, CDR2 FYNNEI. The CDR3 totals 16 residues. The CDR3 loop reads CASRIGTSGGINEQYF. DNA of the CDR3: TGTGCCAGCAGGATAGGGACTAGCGGGGGAATTAACGAGCAGTACTTC.

The rearrangement joins TRBV2 to TRBJ1-2; D uncertain. Germline V lookup: CDR1 SNHLY, CDR2 FYNNEI. Trimming shortened V by 2 bases and J by 8 bases, and 18 bases separated the two germline ends. This CDR3 contains 15 residues. The CDR3 protein is CASSEIGATSSGYTF. The CDR3 DNA follows: TGTGCCAGCAGTGAAATCGGAGCTACTTCGAGCGGCTACACCTTC.

The genes are TRBV27 and TRBJ2-7, with D uncertain. CDR3 size: 15 residues. CDR1 is MNHEY, CDR2 SMNVEV, per germline (reference sequence). Trimming shortened V by 6 bases and J by 0 bases, and 15 bases separated the two germline ends. CDR3 nucleotides: TGTGCCAGCAGCTCTCTGAGCTTGAGCTCCTACGAGCAGTACTTC. It codes for CASSSLSLSSYEQYF.